This T cell receptor beta chain was profiled in a study of CD8+CD57+ T cells in acquired aplastic anemia. This clonotype was counted only a few times. According to the study, genomic DNA was the template for TCR beta VDJ and CDR3 profiling. MiXCR, applied by TCRdb to the reads, yields one record per CDR3 protein. The sample lists 200,000 to 250,000 distinct CDR3 sequences, over 60% occurring once. Per the germline V gene, CDR1 is ENHRY and CDR2 is SYGVKD. V was pared by 10 bases and J by 1 base, with 4 bases of the junction left unmatched. The CDR3 is 13 amino acids. This chain uses TRBV10-3 with TRBJ2-7; 10 nucleotides match TRBD2. The TCR comes from a human donor in good health. Sequencing was performed on sorted CD4+, CD8+, or CD8+CD57+ T cells (not recorded which) from PBMCs. The CDR3 protein is CATLAGASYEQYF. For the CDR3, the DNA is TGTGCCACCCTAGCGGGAGCGTCCTACGAGCAGTACTTC.